Listed below are T cell receptor beta chains from one sample, sequenced in a study of T-cell reconstitution after alpha-beta-depleted transplantation in children. TCRdb reanalysed the PCR reads using MiXCR and keeps one entry per CDR3 protein. The repertoire consists of 700,000 to 950,000 distinct CDR3 sequences, with 15% to 20% occurring once and the leading ten covering roughly 5%. The input for sequencing was PBMCs, mostly from graft donor cells, taken 360 days after TCRalphabeta/CD19-depleted stem cell transplant. Receptors originate from a male patient younger than 18 who had a stem cell transplant for acute lymphoblastic leukemia, so the T cells may come from the graft donor. CDR3s include the opening cysteine and the closing phenylalanine or tryptophan. Each record gives: D gene, J gene, clone size, V gene, CDR3 protein, CDR3 DNA. The D gene is left open where the match is weak. Clone size is stated in some rows and not others, as once, few, many or a class when expanded.

TRBD2 | TRBJ2-1 | NA | TRBV5-1 | CASSLLAGLGDEQFF | TGCGCCAGCAGCTTACTAGCGGGACTGGGCGATGAGCAGTTCTTC
TRBD1 | TRBJ1-1 | NA | TRBV5-1 | CASSLSRGLAFF | TGCGCCAGCAGCTTGTCCAGGGGGCTAGCTTTCTTT
NA | TRBJ1-5 | NA | TRBV5-1 | CASKLGGSPNQPQHF | TGCGCCAGCAAACTTGGTGGGTCGCCAAATCAGCCCCAGCATTTT
TRBD2 | TRBJ2-1 | NA | TRBV7-9 | CASSWGLAGVYNNEQFF | TGTGCCAGCAGCTGGGGACTAGCGGGAGTTTACAACAATGAGCAGTTCTTC
NA | TRBJ2-7 | NA | TRBV5-1 | CASNQQDPVYEQYF | TGCGCCAGCAACCAGCAGGATCCAGTCTACGAGCAGTACTTC
NA | TRBJ1-1 | few | TRBV20-1 | CSASGTFLNTEAFF | TGCAGTGCTAGTGGGACGTTCTTGAACACTGAAGCTTTCTTT
NA | TRBJ2-1 | few | TRBV7-9 | CASRLGGNEQFF | TGTGCCAGCAGGCTCGGGGGAAATGAGCAGTTCTTC
NA | TRBJ2-7 | few | TRBV7-2 | CASSLGWQAYEQYF | TGTGCCAGCAGCCTCGGATGGCAGGCCTACGAGCAGTACTTC
NA | TRBJ2-5 | once | TRBV7-7 | CASSPDSWQKETQYF | TGTGCCAGCAGCCCCGATTCGTGGCAGAAGGAGACCCAGTACTTC
NA | TRBJ2-7 | few | TRBV5-1 | CASSLVGHSSYEQYF | TGCGCCAGCAGCTTGGTAGGACATTCTTCCTACGAGCAGTACTTC
NA | TRBJ2-7 | many | TRBV7-9 | CASSPGRTYEQYF | TGTGCCAGCAGCCCCGGACGGACCTACGAGCAGTACTTC
TRBD2 | TRBJ2-1 | NA | TRBV2 | CASSDLGYSREEQFF | TGTGCCAGCAGTGATTTGGGCTATTCGCGGGAGGAGCAGTTCTTC
NA | TRBJ2-2 | few | TRBV12-3/TRBV12-4 | CASSSTDNTGELFF | TGTGCCAGCAGTTCAACAGATAACACCGGGGAGCTGTTTTTT
NA | TRBJ2-3 | few | TRBV2 | CASSDPRWVGAPSTDTQYF | TGTGCCAGCAGTGACCCTAGATGGGTTGGCGCGCCTAGCACAGATACGCAGTATTTT
NA | TRBJ1-5 | NA | TRBV5-6 | CASSPRGRDDQPQHF | TGTGCCAGCAGCCCCCGGGGGAGAGACGATCAGCCCCAGCATTTT
TRBD1 | TRBJ1-1 | many | TRBV29-1 | CSAGQMNTEAFF | TGCAGCGCGGGACAGATGAACACTGAAGCTTTCTTT
NA | TRBJ2-7 | few | TRBV20-1 | CSARDGRRSYEQYF | TGCAGTGCTAGAGATGGGCGGAGATCCTACGAGCAGTACTTC
TRBD2 | TRBJ2-1 | NA | TRBV12-3/TRBV12-4 | CASSLRGSIAGSSYNEQFF | TGTGCCAGCAGTTTGCGGGGATCGATAGCGGGCAGCTCCTACAATGAGCAGTTCTTC
NA | TRBJ1-1 | NA | TRBV24-1 | CATSDLKGGQGEAFF | TGTGCCACCAGTGATTTAAAAGGGGGGCAGGGTGAAGCTTTCTTT
TRBD1 | TRBJ2-7 | few | TRBV7-3 | CASSLKDPGGHEQYF | TGTGCCAGCAGCTTAAAGGATCCAGGGGGACACGAGCAGTACTTC
NA | TRBJ1-4 | few | TRBV3-1 | CASSHRRSREKLFF | TGTGCCAGCAGCCACCGACGCAGTAGGGAAAAACTGTTTTTT
TRBD1 | TRBJ1-1 | few | TRBV4-1 | CASSLDRGMGEAFF | TGCGCCAGCAGCCTGGACAGGGGAATGGGGGAAGCTTTCTTT
NA | TRBJ2-7 | few | TRBV3-1 | CASSQADRAYEQYF | TGTGCCAGCAGCCAAGCGGACAGAGCCTACGAGCAGTACTTC
TRBD2 | TRBJ2-7 | few | TRBV5-1 | CASRAPSGRTSYEQYF | TGCGCCAGCAGGGCCCCTAGCGGGAGGACTTCCTACGAGCAGTACTTC
NA | TRBJ1-4 | NA | TRBV30 | CAWSGFRGKNEKLFF | TGTGCCTGGAGTGGTTTTAGGGGTAAAAATGAAAAACTGTTTTTT
NA | TRBJ2-3 | NA | TRBV6-1 | CASSDDSHTQYF | TGTGCCAGCAGTGACGACTCCCATACGCAGTATTTT
TRBD2 | TRBJ2-3 | NA | TRBV12-3/TRBV12-4 | CASSLVGRAIADTQYF | TGTGCCAGCAGTTTGGTCGGGAGGGCCATAGCAGATACGCAGTATTTT
NA | TRBJ1-2 | NA | TRBV28 | CASSLPGTGYTF | TGTGCCAGCAGTTTACCGGGGACTGGCTACACCTTC
NA | TRBJ1-5 | many | TRBV4-1 | CASGVGNQPQHF | TGCGCCAGCGGAGTGGGAAATCAGCCCCAGCATTTT
NA | TRBJ1-4 | few | TRBV29-1 | CSVPEWDQTNEKLFF | TGCAGCGTCCCGGAGTGGGACCAAACTAATGAAAAACTGTTTTTT
NA | TRBJ2-5 | NA | TRBV6-5 | CASSTQTALQYF | TGTGCCAGCAGTACCCAGACCGCTTTGCAGTACTTC
NA | TRBJ2-7 | many | TRBV6-4 | CARSVRDPEIEQYF | TGTGCCAGAAGCGTTAGGGACCCCGAGATCGAGCAGTACTTC
NA | TRBJ2-5 | NA | TRBV6-5 | CASSYSLHQETQYF | TGTGCCAGCAGTTACAGTCTCCATCAAGAGACCCAGTACTTC
NA | TRBJ2-1 | NA | TRBV7-9 | CASSLVVRVIDEQFF | TGTGCCAGCAGCTTAGTTGTCAGGGTAATCGATGAGCAGTTCTTC
NA | TRBJ1-1 | few | TRBV9 | CASSVPPGGTEAFF | TGTGCCAGCAGCGTCCCGCCGGGAGGCACTGAAGCTTTCTTT
NA | TRBJ2-7 | NA | TRBV18 | CASSPPYTYEQYF | TGTGCCAGCTCACCACCGTACACCTACGAGCAGTACTTC
TRBD2 | TRBJ2-7 | many | TRBV29-1 | CSVTTSPGSYEQYF | TGCAGCGTCACGACTAGCCCCGGGTCCTACGAGCAGTACTTC
TRBD1 | TRBJ2-3 | many | TRBV12-3/TRBV12-4 | CASSSLRQGWEDTQYF | TGTGCCAGCAGTTCCCTGAGACAGGGTTGGGAAGATACGCAGTATTTT
TRBD2 | TRBJ2-5 | few | TRBV3-1 | CASSTLGLAGGQTQYF | TGTGCCAGCAGCACATTAGGACTAGCGGGGGGTCAGACCCAGTACTTC
NA | TRBJ2-7 | NA | TRBV7-2 | CASSLDDPYEQYF | TGTGCCAGCAGCTTAGATGACCCCTACGAGCAGTACTTC
TRBD2 | TRBJ2-1 | NA | TRBV12-3/TRBV12-4 | CASSFLAGNYNEQFF | TGTGCCAGCAGTTTTCTAGCGGGAAACTACAATGAGCAGTTCTTC
NA | TRBJ2-3 | NA | TRBV3-1 | CASSQGYGTDTQYF | TGTGCCAGCAGCCAGGGGTACGGAACAGATACGCAGTATTTT
TRBD1 | TRBJ2-1 | few | TRBV5-1 | CASSLERTGQGRNEQFF | TGCGCCAGCAGCTTGGAAAGGACGGGACAGGGGCGCAATGAGCAGTTCTTC
NA | TRBJ2-2 | few | TRBV7-6 | CASSLESGLITGELFF | TGTGCCAGCAGCTTAGAGTCGGGACTGATCACCGGGGAGCTGTTTTTT
NA | TRBJ2-3 | few | TRBV7-9 | CASSLGPPGLSTDTQYF | TGTGCCAGCAGCTTAGGGCCCCCCGGACTTAGCACAGATACGCAGTATTTT
NA | TRBJ2-5 | few | TRBV24-1 | CATSDFRDRKETQYF | TGTGCCACCAGTGATTTCCGGGACCGCAAAGAGACCCAGTACTTC
NA | TRBJ2-1 | NA | TRBV5-1 | CASSVRQSIYNEQFF | TGCGCCAGCAGCGTACGACAGTCCATATACAATGAGCAGTTCTTC
NA | TRBJ2-1 | few | TRBV27 | CASSSPAGSLYNEQFF | TGTGCCAGCAGTTCCCCCGCAGGGTCCCTCTACAATGAGCAGTTCTTC
TRBD2 | TRBJ2-1 | many | TRBV5-1 | CASSGRPIAGVGPYNEQFF | TGCGCCAGCAGCGGCCGGCCCATAGCGGGAGTAGGCCCCTACAATGAGCAGTTCTTC
NA | TRBJ2-1 | many | TRBV6-5 | CASSYGLEGNNEQFF | TGTGCCAGCAGTTATGGTCTGGAAGGAAACAATGAGCAGTTCTTC